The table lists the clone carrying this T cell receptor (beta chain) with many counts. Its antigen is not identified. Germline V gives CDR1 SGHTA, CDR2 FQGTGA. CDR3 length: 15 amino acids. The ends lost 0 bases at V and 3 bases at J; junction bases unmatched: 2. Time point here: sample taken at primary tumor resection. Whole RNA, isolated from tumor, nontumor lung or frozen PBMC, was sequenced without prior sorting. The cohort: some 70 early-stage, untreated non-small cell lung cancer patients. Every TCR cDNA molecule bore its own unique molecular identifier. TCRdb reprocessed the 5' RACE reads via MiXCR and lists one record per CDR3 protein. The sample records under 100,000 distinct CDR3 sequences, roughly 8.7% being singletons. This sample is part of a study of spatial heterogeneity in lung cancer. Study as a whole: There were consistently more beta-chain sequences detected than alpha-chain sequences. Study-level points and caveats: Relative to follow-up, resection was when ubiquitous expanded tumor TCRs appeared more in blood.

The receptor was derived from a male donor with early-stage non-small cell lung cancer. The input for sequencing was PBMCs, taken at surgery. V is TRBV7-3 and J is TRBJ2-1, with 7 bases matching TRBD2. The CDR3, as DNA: TGTGCCAGCAGCTTAACCTTAGCGGGCTACAATGAGCAGTTCTTC. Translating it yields CASSLTLAGYNEQFF.